These T cell receptor beta chains were read from a single sample in a study of vaccination and CD4 T cells after COVID-19. Via MiXCR, TCRdb re-called the PCR reads, giving one row per CDR3 protein. This table has roughly 7,400 distinct CDR3 sequences, about 38% appearing once. Their recognized antigens are unknown. What was sequenced was CD4+ T cells from blood, cultured in vitro. The receptor set was obtained from a human donor in good health. CDR3s include the opening cysteine and the closing phenylalanine or tryptophan. Each record gives: D gene, V gene, clone size, J gene, CDR3 length, CDR3 protein, CDR3 DNA. A D gene is named only where the DNA matches it firmly. Clone size appears in some rows only: once, few, many, or a class for an expanded clone.

-,TRBV7-2,-,TRBJ1-1,17,CASSFGPFLSPDTEAFF,TGTGCCAGCAGCTTTGGTCCCTTCTTAAGCCCTGACACTGAAGCTTTCTTT
TRBD2,TRBV5-1,-,TRBJ2-5,14,CASSPSGATETQYF,TGCGCCAGCAGCCCGAGCGGGGCGACAGAGACCCAGTACTTC
-,TRBV7-3,-,TRBJ2-7,13,CASSYDGLAEQYF,TGTGCCAGCAGCTACGATGGCCTCGCCGAGCAGTACTTC
TRBD1,TRBV6-1,-,TRBJ1-5,15,CAIRNRDRPNQPQHF,TGTGCCATCCGAAACCGGGACAGACCCAATCAGCCCCAGCATTTT
-,TRBV19,-,TRBJ1-1,14,CASSLQVIHTEAFF,TGTGCCAGTAGTCTACAGGTTATTCACACTGAAGCTTTCTTT
-,TRBV6-4,few,TRBJ2-1,13,CATHIAPNLGQFF,TGTGCCACCCACATAGCCCCAAACCTTGGGCAGTTCTTC
-,TRBV20-1,-,TRBJ1-1,12,CSAPAWYTEAFF,TGCAGTGCTCCCGCGTGGTACACTGAAGCTTTCTTT
TRBD1,TRBV15,few,TRBJ2-1,16,CATSALTGTGSGEQFF,TGTGCCACCAGCGCCCTTACCGGGACAGGGAGTGGTGAGCAGTTCTTC
-,TRBV2,-,TRBJ1-1,12,CASSERGTEAFF,TGTGCCAGCAGTGAACGGGGCACTGAAGCTTTCTTT
TRBD1,TRBV20-1,few,TRBJ1-6,18,CSARDFQGVGSYNSPLHF,TGCAGTGCTAGAGATTTTCAGGGGGTGGGCTCCTATAATTCACCCCTCCACTTT
-,TRBV5-1,medium-sized,TRBJ1-6,13,CASSFRGNSPLHF,TGCGCCAGCAGCTTCAGGGGCAATTCACCCCTCCACTTT
-,TRBV5-4,few,TRBJ2-7,15,CASSSPTGSSYEQYF,TGTGCCAGCAGCTCCCCGACTGGGAGCTCCTACGAGCAGTACTTC
TRBD2,TRBV10-3,-,TRBJ2-5,14,CAISSGGAAETQYF,TGTGCCATCAGTTCCGGGGGGGCCGCAGAGACCCAGTACTTC
-,TRBV7-9,-,TRBJ2-5,13,CASSRGFAETQYF,TGTGCCAGCAGCCGGGGGTTCGCAGAGACCCAGTACTTC
TRBD1,TRBV6-5,-,TRBJ1-2,15,CASSYSLTGGYGYTF,TGTGCCAGCAGTTACTCGCTGACAGGGGGCTATGGCTACACCTTC
TRBD1,TRBV20-1,-,TRBJ1-5,17,CSASSGQGARGIQPQHF,TGCAGTGCTAGTTCGGGACAGGGGGCGAGAGGCATTCAGCCCCAGCATTTT
TRBD2,TRBV10-3,-,TRBJ2-3,14,CAISVSGGTDTQYF,TGTGCCATCAGTGTGAGCGGGGGGACAGATACGCAGTATTTT
TRBD2,TRBV20-1,once,TRBJ2-2,16,CAPTSGGSYNTGELFF,TGCGCCCCGACTAGCGGGGGGTCTTATAACACCGGGGAGCTGTTTTTT
-,TRBV7-9,-,TRBJ2-3,16,CASSLGPGGPTDTQYF,TGTGCCAGCAGCTTAGGACCGGGGGGCCCCACAGATACGCAGTATTTT
TRBD1,TRBV20-1,large,TRBJ1-1,15,CSARDQGGLGTEAFF,TGCAGTGCTAGAGATCAGGGGGGGCTGGGGACTGAAGCTTTCTTT
-,TRBV12-3/TRBV12-4,-,TRBJ1-1,13,CASSRSANTEAFF,TGTGCCAGCAGCCGATCGGCAAACACTGAAGCTTTCTTT
-,TRBV10-2,-,TRBJ2-3,14,CASSGGVSTDTQYF,TGCGCCAGCAGTGGAGGAGTAAGCACAGATACGCAGTATTTT
TRBD1,TRBV7-6,medium-sized,TRBJ1-2,13,CASSGTGTGGYTF,TGTGCCAGCAGCGGGACAGGGACGGGAGGCTACACCTTC
TRBD2,TRBV20-1,-,TRBJ2-2,19,CSAQGLAGGQGRNTGELFF,TGCAGTGCTCAGGGACTAGCGGGGGGGCAGGGTAGGAACACCGGGGAGCTGTTTTTT
-,TRBV6-1,few,TRBJ1-5,12,CASSPAGSHQHF,TGTGCCAGCAGCCCCGCCGGGTCCCACCAGCATTTT
-,TRBV2,few,TRBJ1-2,13,CASSEGGSNGYTF,TGTGCCAGCAGTGAAGGGGGATCGAATGGCTACACCTTC
TRBD1,TRBV12-3/TRBV12-4,-,TRBJ1-5,10,CASSSDRVGF,TGTGCCAGCAGTTCGGACAGGGTGGGTTTT
-,TRBV5-1,-,TRBJ2-1,14,CASSLALLGDEQFF,TGCGCCAGCAGCTTGGCCCTCTTAGGCGATGAGCAGTTCTTC
TRBD1,TRBV5-5,few,TRBJ2-1,15,CASSFGTGLREPKFF,TGTGCCAGCAGCTTCGGGACAGGGCTAAGGGAGCCTAAGTTCTTC
TRBD1,TRBV7-9,few,TRBJ1-5,14,CASSLGQSNQPQHF,TGTGCCAGCAGCTTGGGACAGAGCAATCAGCCCCAGCATTTT
-,TRBV2,-,TRBJ2-2,13,CASRQGYTGELFF,TGTGCCAGCAGACAGGGATACACCGGGGAGCTGTTTTTT
-,TRBV5-1,few,TRBJ2-5,11,CASSSQETQYF,TGCGCCAGCAGCAGCCAAGAGACCCAGTACTTC
-,TRBV7-3,-,TRBJ2-2,16,CASSPTLFVGSGELFF,TGTGCCAGCAGCCCTACTCTGTTTGTGGGGTCCGGGGAGCTGTTTTTT
TRBD1,TRBV6-1,-,TRBJ1-5,15,CASSEYETGGQPQHF,TGTGCCAGCAGTGAGTACGAAACAGGGGGTCAGCCCCAGCATTTT
-,TRBV15,-,TRBJ1-5,15,CATSSLGHPDQPQHF,TGTGCCACCAGCAGTTTGGGACACCCAGATCAGCCCCAGCATTTT
-,TRBV19,-,TRBJ1-5,16,CASSIEGSGNNQPQHF,TGTGCCAGTAGTATAGAGGGGTCGGGTAACAATCAGCCCCAGCATTTT
-,TRBV18,large,TRBJ1-5,14,CASSPGARGEPQHF,TGTGCCAGCTCACCCGGGGCCAGGGGCGAACCCCAGCATTTT
-,TRBV9,-,TRBJ2-1,15,CASSWGAGLTDEQFF,TGTGCCAGCAGCTGGGGGGCGGGGCTTACGGATGAGCAGTTCTTC
-,TRBV30,few,TRBJ1-5,15,CAWSVGAHSNQPQHF,TGTGCCTGGAGTGTAGGGGCGCATAGCAATCAGCCCCAGCATTTT
-,TRBV20-1,few,TRBJ1-1,16,CSALGRGVHLNTEAFF,TGCAGTGCCCTGGGGCGAGGGGTGCATCTGAACACTGAAGCTTTCTTT
-,TRBV11-2,-,TRBJ2-6,15,CASSFRGSGANVLTF,TGTGCCAGCAGCTTCAGGGGCTCTGGGGCCAACGTCCTGACTTTC
-,TRBV5-6,few,TRBJ1-1,14,CASSGTGANTEAFF,TGTGCCAGCAGCGGTACAGGAGCGAACACTGAAGCTTTCTTT
-,TRBV6-1,few,TRBJ1-6,18,CASRFSTLLGSYNSPLHF,TGTGCCAGCCGCTTTTCGACCCTTCTAGGTTCCTATAATTCACCCCTCCACTTT
TRBD1,TRBV6-2/TRBV6-3,few,TRBJ2-5,13,CASSRTGEETQYF,TGTGCCAGCTCTCGGACAGGGGAAGAGACCCAGTACTTC
-,TRBV7-3,-,TRBJ1-5,13,CASSEGPHQPQHF,TGTGCCAGCAGCGAAGGCCCTCATCAGCCCCAGCATTTT
-,TRBV6-1,-,TRBJ1-1,15,CAASRQPNPNTEAFF,TGTGCCGCCTCAAGACAGCCAAACCCGAACACTGAAGCTTTCTTT
-,TRBV20-1,few,TRBJ2-1,15,CSARGLDSSYNEQFF,TGCAGTGCTAGAGGGTTAGACAGCTCCTACAATGAGCAGTTCTTC
-,TRBV6-2/TRBV6-3,medium-sized,TRBJ1-2,12,CASSPGPYGYTF,TGTGCCAGCAGTCCGGGCCCCTATGGCTACACCTTC
-,TRBV24-1,few,TRBJ2-7,14,CATSDPRAGNEQYF,TGTGCCACCAGTGATCCCAGGGCGGGCAACGAGCAGTACTTC
TRBD2,TRBV20-1,-,TRBJ2-3,16,CSAPNPLAGVTDTQYF,TGCAGTGCTCCCAACCCCTTAGCGGGGGTCACAGATACGCAGTATTTT
-,TRBV19,few,TRBJ1-1,14,CASSIDQRGTKAFF,TGTGCCAGTAGTATAGATCAGAGGGGGACTAAGGCTTTCTTT
-,TRBV11-2,-,TRBJ2-7,12,CASSLDRYEQYF,TGTGCCAGCAGCTTAGACAGGTACGAGCAGTACTTC
-,TRBV30,-,TRBJ1-2,12,CAWRSSGYGYTF,TGTGCCTGGAGATCGTCGGGATATGGCTACACCTTC
-,TRBV11-2,-,TRBJ1-6,16,CASSLDQRGWDSPLHF,TGTGCCAGCAGCTTAGATCAGAGGGGATGGGATTCACCCCTCCACTTT
-,TRBV20-1,-,TRBJ1-5,14,CSARAWGGDQPQHF,TGCAGTGCTAGAGCTTGGGGAGGTGATCAGCCCCAGCATTTT